The 22 T cell receptor beta chains reported below all come from one sample, sequenced in a study of blood T cells in healthy people across ages. With a J-beta primer mix and a sample-barcoded 5' primer, a second PCR ran roughly 7 to 11 cycles. TCRdb re-analysed the 5' RACE reads in MiXCR, keeping a single row per CDR3 protein. The sample lists some 760,000 distinct CDR3 sequences; 20% to 30% were seen once. These data also featured in a second study, about T cells of mothers and their children.

Sequencing was carried out using blood. All receptors come from a boy between 5 and 17 years old in good health.

The chain recombines TRBV7-2 with TRBJ1-2; maybe TRBD1 (6 bases). Looked up from germline, CDR1 is SGHTA and CDR2 is FQGNSA. V was cut by 0 bases and J by 5 bases, with 16 bases left in between. This CDR3 is built from 16 residues. The chain's CDR3 is CASSLASDRPTYGYTF. The DNA of the CDR3 is TGTGCCAGCAGCTTAGCTTCCGACAGGCCCACTTATGGCTACACCTTC.

This clonotype appeared a few times. CDR3 amino acids: CASSFSGRVDEQYF. CDR3 nucleotide sequence: TGTGCCAGCAGCTTTAGCGGGAGGGTCGACGAGCAGTACTTC. The genes are TRBV9 and TRBJ2-7, with 11 positions matching TRBD2. This CDR3 has 14 residues. The germline V gene encodes CDR1 SGDLS and CDR2 YYNGEE. Trimming took 4 bases from V and 5 from J; bases not matched to a gene: 5.

At least ten counts were recorded for this clonotype. This chain uses TRBV12-3 or TRBV12-4 with TRBJ1-5; D might be TRBD1 (5 bases). The CDR3 covers 14 residues. The germline V and J ends were trimmed by 2 bases and 2 bases, with 7 bases remaining between them. The CDR3 region is CASSLQGGNQPQHF. CDR3 in DNA: TGTGCCAGCAGTTTACAGGGAGGCAATCAGCCCCAGCATTTT.

This chain connects TRBV29-1 to TRBJ1-4; the match to TRBD1 covers 10 bases. V lost 7 bases, J lost 6 bases, and 5 bases stayed unmatched. The germline gives CDR1 SQVTM, CDR2 ANQGSEA. The CDR3 covers 13 residues. The CDR3 is CSGTGTGDEKLFF. The CDR3 nucleotides are TGCAGCGGCACCGGGACAGGGGATGAAAAACTGTTTTTT.

This clonotype has just a few counts. This sequence joins TRBV20-1 and TRBJ1-1, with D perhaps matching TRBD1 (5 bases). Germline V gene data show CDR1 as DFQATT and CDR2 as SNEGSKA (reference sequence). The CDR3 spans 12 residues. V was pared by 5 bases and J by 3 bases, with 10 bases between. Written as DNA, the CDR3 is TGCAGTGCTCCCCGGGGGGACACTGAAGCTTTCTTT. This sequence encodes CSAPRGDTEAFF.

This chain connects TRBV28 to TRBJ1-2; no firm D call. The CDR3 length is 15 residues. Germline CDR1 MDHEN, CDR2 SYDVKM. The germline V and J ends were trimmed by 5 bases and 4 bases, with 17 bases remaining between them. DNA of the CDR3: TGTGCCAGCAGTGCGTTCCAGATGGGCGGCTATGGCTACACCTTC. Protein product: CASSAFQMGGYGYTF.

This clonotype was found a few times. This CDR3 reads CASSQAERRYEQYF. The CDR3 DNA follows: TGTGCCAGCAGTCAGGCGGAAAGGAGGTACGAGCAGTACTTC. V gene TRBV27 combines with J gene TRBJ2-7; D is perhaps TRBD2 (5 bases). This CDR3 region has 14 residues. Between the trimmed V and J ends, which lost 5 bases and 4 bases, there was a span of 15 bases. Per germline, CDR1 MNHEY and CDR2 SMNVEV (reference sequence).

This rearrangement joins TRBV27 to TRBJ2-5, with D perhaps TRBD1 (5 bases). The CDR3 length is 15 residues. Germline assignment: CDR1 MNHEY and CDR2 SMNVEV (reference sequence). The V end lost 3 bases, the J end lost 5 bases, and 16 bases lay between the germline ends. The CDR3 spells CASSLGRPNIETQYF. CDR3 sequence (DNA): TGTGCCAGCAGTTTGGGGCGGCCGAATATTGAGACCCAGTACTTC.

The chain combines TRBV28 with TRBJ1-2; D is unresolved. V was trimmed by 6 bases and J by 7 bases, leaving 18 bases between them. The germline gives CDR1 MDHEN, CDR2 SYDVKM. CDR3 length equals 14 residues. The CDR3 region is CASSLQRYLGGYTF. CDR3 coding DNA: TGTGCCAGCAGCCTCCAAAGGTACCTAGGTGGCTACACCTTC.

This clonotype was observed a few times. The chain joins TRBV28 to TRBJ2-5; TRBD2 might be the D (5 bases). The DNA matches TRBJ2-1 better at its end, which makes the J call doubtful. CDR3 size: 11 residues. From germline, CDR1 is MDHEN and CDR2 SYDVKM. CDR3 in amino acids: CASNLRGEQFF. The CDR3 region has the DNA TGTGCCAGCAACCTACGGGGTGAGCAGTTCTTC.

The chain links TRBV12-5 to TRBJ1-2, with 7 nucleotides matching TRBD1. Germline assignment: CDR1 LGHNT and CDR2 FRNRAP. The CDR3 is 15 amino acids. The V and J ends lost 6 bases and 1 base, in that order; junction bases with no gene match: 8. The CDR3 DNA reads as TGTGCTAGTGGAACCTACGGGACAGATAACTATGGCTACACCTTC. Residues: CASGTYGTDNYGYTF.

The J gene is TRBJ1-2, the V gene TRBV18; 7 positions match TRBD1. The V gene's germline CDR1 is KGHSH and CDR2 LQKENI. V was clipped by 5 bases and J by 4 bases; unmatched bases: 4. The CDR3 has 13 amino acids. CDR3 sequence: CASSDREGYGYTF. As DNA, the CDR3 is TGTGCCAGCTCAGACAGGGAAGGCTATGGCTACACCTTC.

This clonotype came up a few times. The CDR3 loop is CASRGPPYYEQYF. CDR3 DNA sequence: TGTGCCAGCAGGGGCCCCCCGTACTACGAGCAGTACTTC. The chain uses TRBV28 and TRBJ2-7; unclear D gene. The germline CDR1 and CDR2 sequences are MDHEN and SYDVKM. CDR3 length: 13 amino acids. V lost 6 bases and J lost 3, with 12 bases in between.

This clonotype was seen more than once but under ten times. An end of the junction differs from the germline gene, which may be a read error. This chain joins TRBV7-2 and TRBJ2-1; TRBD2 aligns across 7 bases. This CDR3 spans 15 amino acids. CDR1 SGHTA and CDR2 FQGNSA come from the germline V gene. The CDR3 nucleotides are TGTGCCAGCGGCTTAGCGGGCGGCTCCTACAATGAGCAGTTCTTC. Translated, it gives CASGLAGGSYNEQFF.

The chain employs TRBV29-1 and TRBJ1-2, with D possibly TRBD1 on 6 matching bases. Per the germline V gene, CDR1 is SQVTM and CDR2 is ANQGSEA. Trimming removed 4 bases at V and 8 bases at J, with 20 bases between. The length of the CDR3 is 14 residues. CDR3 protein: CSVVVPGGAGGYTF. DNA for the CDR3: TGCAGCGTTGTCGTGCCGGGGGGCGCGGGGGGCTACACCTTC.

The rearrangement uses TRBV29-1 and TRBJ2-7; possible D gene TRBD2, 5 bases. Trimming left V 0 bases short and J 2 bases short, with 8 bases between. CDR3 size: 13 residues. The germline CDR1 and CDR2 sequences are SQVTM and ANQGSEA. In DNA, the CDR3 is TGCAGCGTTGAAGACGGGAAGACCTACGAGCAGTACTTC. It codes for CSVEDGKTYEQYF.

This chain connects TRBV6-5 to TRBJ2-5, with D possibly matching TRBD1 (5 bases). Trimming shortened V by 6 bases and J by 9 bases, and 14 bases separated the two germline ends. CDR3 length: 12 amino acids. CDR1 and CDR2 (germline): MNHEY, SVGAGI. This chain's CDR3 is CASSKPWGSQYF. The CDR3 region has the DNA TGTGCCAGCAGCAAACCATGGGGCTCCCAGTACTTC.

CDR3 nucleotides: TGTGCCAGCAGCGTCCGCGACAGGGGCAATGAAAAACTGTTTTTT. It yields the protein CASSVRDRGNEKLFF. V is TRBV9 and J is TRBJ1-4; 8 bases map to TRBD1. The V gene end was trimmed by 2 bases and the J gene end by 5 bases; junction bases not matched to a gene: 5. The CDR3 consists of 15 residues. Germline loops: CDR1 SGDLS, CDR2 YYNGEE.

This clonotype was seen more than once but under ten times. This chain joins TRBV4-1 and TRBJ2-5; 12 nucleotides align to TRBD1. The ends lost 0 bases at V and 11 bases at J; junction bases unmatched: 13. Germline values: CDR1 MGHRA, CDR2 YSYEKL. The CDR3 has 17 residues. The CDR3 region has the DNA TGCGCCAGCAGCCAAGATCCGGGACAGGGGGCCTTGGAAGAGCAGTACTTC. Translation gives CASSQDPGQGALEEQYF.

V is TRBV28 and J is TRBJ2-5; no definite D call. The end of the DNA fits TRBJ2-7 better, so the J call may be wrong. CDR1 and CDR2 (germline): MDHEN, SYDVKM. The CDR3 loop spans 13 amino acids. The CDR3 DNA reads as TGTGCCAGCAGTACCCGTATTAGCTACGAGCAGTACTTC. Amino acid sequence: CASSTRISYEQYF.

This clonotype was recorded a few times. V gene TRBV4-1 combines with J gene TRBJ2-7; 9 positions agree with TRBD1. This CDR3 comprises 15 residues. Trimming took 5 bases from V and 1 from J; bases not matched to a gene: 6. Germline V lookup: CDR1 MGHRA, CDR2 YSYEKL. CDR3 DNA: TGCGCCAGCAGCAACCTCGGGACAGGGTCCTACGAGCAGTACTTC. The encoded protein is CASSNLGTGSYEQYF.

The chain uses TRBV9 and TRBJ1-2; 9 bases are a match to TRBD1. The CDR3 length is 15 residues. Per germline, CDR1 SGDLS and CDR2 YYNGEE. V shed 0 bases and J 6 bases; nucleotides not matched to a gene: 6. DNA for the CDR3: TGTGCCAGCAGCGTAGGGGGACAGGGACCGAATGGCTACACCTTC. Protein product: CASSVGGQGPNGYTF.